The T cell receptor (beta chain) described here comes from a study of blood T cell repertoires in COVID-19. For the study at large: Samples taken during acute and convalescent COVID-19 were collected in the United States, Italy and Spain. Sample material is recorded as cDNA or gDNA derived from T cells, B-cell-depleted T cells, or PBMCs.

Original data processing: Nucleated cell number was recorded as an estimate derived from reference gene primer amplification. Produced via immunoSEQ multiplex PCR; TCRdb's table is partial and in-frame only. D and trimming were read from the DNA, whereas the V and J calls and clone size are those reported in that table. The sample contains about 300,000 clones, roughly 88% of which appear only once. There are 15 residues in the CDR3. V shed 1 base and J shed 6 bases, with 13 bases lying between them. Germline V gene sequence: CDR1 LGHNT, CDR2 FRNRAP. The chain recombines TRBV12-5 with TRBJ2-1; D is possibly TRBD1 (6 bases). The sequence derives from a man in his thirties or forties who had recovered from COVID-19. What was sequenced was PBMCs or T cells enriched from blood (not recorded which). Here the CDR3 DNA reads TGTGCTAGTGGTTTGGACAGGGTGAAATTCAATGAGCAGTTCTTC. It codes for CASGLDRVKFNEQFF.